This passage covers 2 T cell receptor beta chains from one sample sequenced in a study of blood T cells in healthy people across ages. Through a sample-barcoded 5' primer and a J-beta primer mix, a second PCR was run for roughly 7 to 12 cycles. TCRdb itself ran the 5' RACE reads through MiXCR, one entry per CDR3 protein. The sample records roughly 860,000 distinct CDR3 sequences, 60% to 80% being singletons. Sequencing was carried out using blood. These receptors were obtained from a man aged 25 to 45 in good health.

The chain has TRBV20-1 and TRBJ2-7; either TRBD1 or TRBD2 may fit D (5 bases each). The J call may be wrong; the DNA end is better matched by TRBJ2-5. Germline V lookup: CDR1 DFQATT, CDR2 SNEGSKA (reference sequence). CDR3 length equals 15 residues. This CDR3 reads CSARVAAGSKETQYF. The CDR3 region has the DNA TGCAGTGCTAGAGTTGCGGCAGGGAGCAAGGAGACCCAGTACTTC.

The chain employs TRBV7-9 and TRBJ2-5; no definite D call. CDR3 size: 15 residues. V was clipped by 5 bases and J by 0 bases, with 13 bases between them. Germline lookup yields CDR1 SEHNR and CDR2 FQNEAQ (reference sequence). The CDR3 nucleotides read TGTGCCAGCAGCCCGGCGGCCACCTACCAAGAGACCCAGTACTTC. Amino acid sequence: CASSPAATYQETQYF.